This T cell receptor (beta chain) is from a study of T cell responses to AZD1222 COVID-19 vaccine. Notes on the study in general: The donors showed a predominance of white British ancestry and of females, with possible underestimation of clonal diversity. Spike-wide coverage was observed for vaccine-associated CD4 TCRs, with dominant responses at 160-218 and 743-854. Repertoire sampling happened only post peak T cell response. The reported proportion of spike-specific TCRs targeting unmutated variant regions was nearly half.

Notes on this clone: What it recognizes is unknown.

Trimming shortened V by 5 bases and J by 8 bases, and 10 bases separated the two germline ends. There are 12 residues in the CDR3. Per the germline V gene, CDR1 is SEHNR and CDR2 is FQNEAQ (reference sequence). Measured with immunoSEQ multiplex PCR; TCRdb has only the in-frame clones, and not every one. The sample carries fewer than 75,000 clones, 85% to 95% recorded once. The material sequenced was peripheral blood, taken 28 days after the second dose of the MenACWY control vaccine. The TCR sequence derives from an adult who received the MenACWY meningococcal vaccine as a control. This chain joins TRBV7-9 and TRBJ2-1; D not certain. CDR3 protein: CASSPGGDEQFF. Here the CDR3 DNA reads TGTGCCAGCAGCCCCGGCGGTGATGAGCAGTTCTTC. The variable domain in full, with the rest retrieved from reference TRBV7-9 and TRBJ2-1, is DTGVSQNPRHKITKRGQNVTFRCDPISEHNRLYWYRQTLGQGPEFLTYFQNEAQLEKSRLLSDRFSAERPKGSFSTLEIQRTEQGDSAMYLCASSPGGDEQFFGPGTRLTVL.